This passage covers 24 T cell receptor beta chains from one sample sequenced in a study of blood T cell repertoires in COVID-19. Clones were sequenced by immunoSEQ multiplex PCR, and TCRdb holds only the in-frame ones, with some missing. The profile shows roughly 200,000 clones, 94% of them singletons. Source material: peripheral blood. These receptors were collected from a man between 25 and 39 years old with COVID-19, enrolled during active disease.

The genes are TRBV6-6 and TRBJ1-2, with D possibly matching TRBD1 (6 bases). The V gene's germline CDR1 is MNHNY and CDR2 SVGAGI (reference sequence). The CDR3 consists of 13 residues. V was trimmed by 4 bases and J by 8 bases, leaving 14 bases between them. The CDR3 region has the DNA TGTGCCAGCAGTTCCCGGGGGGCGATCGGCTACACCTTC. Protein product: CASSSRGAIGYTF.

This chain uses TRBV5-1 with TRBJ2-4; a possible D gene is TRBD2 (5 bases). CDR3 length equals 15 residues. Germline CDR1 and CDR2: SGHRS and YFSETQ. Trimming took 7 bases from V and 5 from J, leaving 19 bases between them. CDR3 residues: CASADLRGLENIQYF. CDR3 DNA sequence: TGCGCCAGCGCTGACCTCCGCGGGTTGGAAAACATTCAGTACTTC.

The rearrangement links TRBV27 to TRBJ1-5; tentatively, D is TRBD1 (5 bases). Between the trimmed V and J ends, which lost 6 bases and 4 bases, there was a span of 19 bases. Looked up from germline, CDR1 is MNHEY and CDR2 is SMNVEV (reference sequence). The CDR3 totals 16 residues. The CDR3 protein is CASRLLGVGSNQPQHF. In nucleotides, the CDR3 is TGTGCCAGCAGGCTTTTAGGGGTGGGTTCAAATCAGCCCCAGCATTTT.

The chain carries TRBV9 and TRBJ2-1; D gene uncertain. Germline loops: CDR1 SGDLS, CDR2 YYNGEE. Trimming removed 3 bases from V and 4 bases from J, with 14 bases in between. The CDR3 has 15 amino acids. The CDR3 is CASSAESAAYNEQFF. As DNA, the CDR3 is TGTGCCAGCAGCGCAGAAAGCGCGGCGTACAATGAGCAGTTCTTC.

V is TRBV4-1 and J is TRBJ1-2; 8 bases line up with TRBD1. This CDR3 region has 18 residues. The V gene's germline CDR1 is MGHRA and CDR2 YSYEKL. Losses at the gene ends were 4 bases for V and 3 bases for J; bases not matched to a gene: 16. The CDR3 here is CASSLSGGQTGADYGYTF. The CDR3 coding sequence is TGCGCCAGCAGCCTTTCGGGGGGCCAGACAGGGGCGGACTATGGCTACACCTTC.

This chain uses TRBV2 with TRBJ2-3, with a possible D match to TRBD2 (6 bases). V was pared by 9 bases and J by 0 bases, with 13 bases between. Germline V CDR1 and CDR2: SNHLY, FYNNEI. CDR3 length equals 14 residues. CDR3 nucleotides: TGTGCCAGTTGCGGGGCCTCTAGCACAGATACGCAGTATTTT. As protein: CASCGASSTDTQYF.

This clone was found once. The V gene is TRBV12-3 or TRBV12-4, the J gene TRBJ2-7, with 7 bases that match TRBD2. Trimming took 5 bases from V and 6 from J; bases not matched to a gene: 7. The CDR3 is made up of 13 amino acids. CDR3 sequence (DNA): TGTGCCAGCAGTCCAGGACTAGTGAGCGAGCAGTACTTC. It is translated as CASSPGLVSEQYF.

The CDR3 sequence: CASSLGTSGGAIDTQYF. The DNA for the CDR3 is TGTGCCAGCAGCTTAGGGACTAGCGGGGGGGCCATAGATACGCAGTATTTT. The rearrangement links TRBV5-6 to TRBJ2-3, with 16 bases fitting TRBD2. The V gene end was trimmed by 2 bases and the J gene end by 5 bases; junction bases not matched to a gene: 5. Germline V gene lookup returns CDR1 SGHDT and CDR2 YYEEEE. The CDR3 runs 17 residues.

V is TRBV7-9 and J is TRBJ2-1, with 11 nucleotides matching TRBD2. Germline loops: CDR1 SEHNR, CDR2 FQNEAQ (reference sequence). CDR3 length: 17 amino acids. V was pared by 5 bases and J by 0 bases, with 6 bases of the junction left unmatched. CDR3 sequence reads: CASSPSGGTPSYNEQFF. CDR3 bases: TGTGCCAGCAGCCCTAGCGGGGGGACCCCCTCCTACAATGAGCAGTTCTTC.

The chain is built from TRBV19 and TRBJ2-1; 15 bases fit TRBD2. J was trimmed by 12 bases and V by 3 bases; bases with no gene match: 6. The CDR3 runs 15 residues. CDR1 is LNHDA and CDR2 is SQIVND in the germline V gene (reference sequence). CDR3: CASSIGTSGGRGQFF. The CDR3 coding sequence is TGTGCCAGTAGTATTGGGACTAGCGGGGGGCGGGGGCAGTTCTTC.

V gene TRBV11-2 combines with J gene TRBJ1-3, with no clear D. Germline loops: CDR1 SGHAT, CDR2 FQNNGV. The V gene lost 5 bases and the J gene lost 4 bases, with 9 bases spanning the gap. The CDR3 length is 13 residues. The CDR3 loop reads CASSHIKGNTIYF. CDR3 coding DNA: TGTGCCAGCAGCCACATAAAAGGAAACACCATATATTTT.

The chain is built from TRBV4-1 and TRBJ1-4; D perhaps matches TRBD1 (5 bases). The CDR3 has 14 residues. The V and J ends lost 4 bases and 4 bases respectively, with 10 bases between them. Looked up from germline, CDR1 is MGHRA and CDR2 is YSYEKL. The CDR3 region has the DNA TGCGCCAGCAGCCTGACGGGACTTAATGAAAAACTGTTTTTT. Its translation is CASSLTGLNEKLFF.

The chain is built from TRBV5-1 and TRBJ2-3; 10 bases align to TRBD2. With V trimmed by 0 bases and J by 2 bases, 3 bases remained unmatched. From germline, CDR1 is SGHRS and CDR2 YFSETQ. The CDR3 sequence is 16 residues long. CDR3 in amino acids: CASSLAGTSDTDTQYF. In nucleotides, the CDR3 is TGCGCCAGCAGCTTGGCTGGGACTAGCGACACAGATACGCAGTATTTT.

The chain links TRBV6-5 to TRBJ1-3, with D tentatively TRBD1 (5 bases). The V gene's germline CDR1 is MNHEY and CDR2 SVGAGI. Trimming stripped 2 bases from V and 4 bases from J, with 12 bases between. The CDR3 is 15 residues long. This chain's CDR3 is CASSYAQGYGNTIYF. The CDR3 DNA is TGTGCCAGCAGTTACGCGCAGGGCTACGGAAACACCATATATTTT.

The V call is TRBV5-4, the J call TRBJ1-2, with 7 bases fitting TRBD1. The CDR3 is 15 residues long. J was trimmed by 4 bases and V by 0 bases; bases with no gene match: 6. Germline loops: CDR1 SGHNT, CDR2 YYREEE (reference sequence). As DNA, the CDR3 is TGTGCCAGCAGCTTGGTAGGGACAGAGGGCTATGGCTACACCTTC. This sequence encodes CASSLVGTEGYGYTF.

V and J are TRBV6-5 and TRBJ2-2, with TRBD1 as a possible D gene (6 bases). V was shortened by 6 bases and J by 1 base, with 9 bases between the two germline ends. From germline, CDR1 is MNHEY and CDR2 SVGAGI. The CDR3 spans 14 residues. In DNA, the CDR3 is TGTGCCAGCAGAGTACAGGGGAACACCGGGGAGCTGTTTTTT. Protein sequence: CASRVQGNTGELFF.

The V and J genes are TRBV27 and TRBJ1-2, with 7 bases fitting TRBD1. Germline CDR1 reads MNHEY; CDR2 reads SMNVEV (reference sequence). The CDR3 covers 14 residues. The V segment lost 6 bases and the J segment 1 base; nucleotides outside the gene matches: 5. The DNA for the CDR3 is TGTGCCAGCAGCACGGGACAGAATAACTATGGCTACACCTTC. Protein sequence: CASSTGQNNYGYTF.

The J gene is TRBJ2-2, the V gene TRBV5-1; maybe TRBD1 (5 bases). CDR3 size: 16 residues. Looked up from germline, CDR1 is SGHRS and CDR2 is YFSETQ. Trimming took off 1 base at V and 1 base at J, with 11 bases between the two ends. Written as DNA, the CDR3 is TGCGCCAGCAGCTTGTTCCCGACAGAGAACACCGGGGAGCTGTTTTTT. This gives the protein CASSLFPTENTGELFF. The whole variable domain, filled in from reference TRBV5-1 and TRBJ2-2, reads KAGVTQTPRYLIKTRGQQVTLSCSPISGHRSVSWYQQTPGQGLQFLFEYFSETQRNKGNFPGRFSGRQFSNSRSEMNVSTLELGDSALYLCASSLFPTENTGELFFGEGSRLTVL.

The J gene is TRBJ2-5, the V gene TRBV4-1; a possible D gene is TRBD1 (5 bases). The CDR3 runs to 15 residues. Trimming stripped 0 bases from V and 5 bases from J, with 13 bases between. The germline CDR1 and CDR2 sequences are MGHRA and YSYEKL. The CDR3 sequence: CASSQDQTVKETQYF. The CDR3 DNA sequence: TGCGCCAGCAGCCAAGATCAGACAGTAAAGGAGACCCAGTACTTC.

The genes are TRBV23-1 and TRBJ1-4; 7 bases are a match to TRBD1. TRBV23-1 is an ORF, with its function uncertain. Losses at the gene ends were 4 bases for V and 4 bases for J; bases not matched to a gene: 9. There are 16 residues in the CDR3. The CDR3 DNA sequence: TGCGCCAGCAGTCTCATCGGGACAGCCATTAATGAAAAACTGTTTTTT. It encodes CASSLIGTAINEKLFF.

The DNA of the CDR3 is TGTGCCAGCAGCGGCCGAAACGGGGGTGGAGAGCAGTTCTTC. It is translated as CASSGRNGGGEQFF. The chain joins TRBV9 to TRBJ2-1, with a weak D call TRBD2 (6 bases). Trimming stripped 3 bases from V and 10 bases from J, with 17 bases between. The CDR3 contains 14 residues. The germline CDR1 and CDR2 sequences are SGDLS and YYNGEE.

V and J are TRBV6-5 and TRBJ1-1, with 7 bases that match TRBD1. This CDR3 comprises 14 residues. V was clipped by 6 bases and J by 7 bases; unmatched bases: 11. Germline loops: CDR1 MNHEY, CDR2 SVGAGI. This CDR3 is CASRADRVRFEAFF. The CDR3 bases are TGTGCCAGCAGGGCTGACAGGGTTAGATTTGAAGCTTTCTTT.

The chain combines TRBV29-1 with TRBJ1-2, with 9 bases lining up with TRBD1. The V and J ends lost 4 bases and 4 bases, in that order; junction bases with no gene match: 4. The germline V gene has CDR1 SQVTM and CDR2 ANQGSEA. The CDR3 length is 13 residues. The CDR3 region has the DNA TGCAGCGTTGGACAGGGGGAGGTCTATGGCTACACCTTC. Translated: CSVGQGEVYGYTF.

This chain joins TRBV27 and TRBJ2-2; 13 nucleotides line up with TRBD2. This CDR3 has 18 amino acids. V lost 6 bases to trimming and J lost 7 bases; unmatched junction nucleotides: 14. Germline V lookup: CDR1 MNHEY, CDR2 SMNVEV (reference sequence). CDR3 protein: CASSPLAGGPRANGELFF. As DNA, the CDR3 is TGTGCCAGCAGCCCACTAGCGGGGGGGCCTAGAGCCAACGGGGAGCTGTTTTTT.